This TCR beta chain was profiled in a study of control samples from healthy donors and cancer patients. Trimming removed 8 bases at V and 9 bases at J, with 14 bases between. The CDR3 has 13 amino acids. Per germline, CDR1 SNHLY and CDR2 FYNNEI. TCRdb's copy holds only in-frame clones and misses some; the assay was immunoSEQ multiplex PCR. The table shows under 80,000 clones, with 85% to 95% occurring only once. The rearrangement joins TRBV2 to TRBJ1-6; weak D call: TRBD1 (5 bases). Sequenced input: blood. The origin of this receptor is a woman in her thirties or forties in good health. CDR3 in DNA: TGTGCCAGCGAGCCAGGGAACAGTTCACCCCTCCACTTT. Translated, it gives CASEPGNSSPLHF.